The next 3 T cell receptor beta chains were all read from a single sample in a study of beta chain features in type 1 diabetes. Points from the study as a whole: Among patients with Type 1 diabetes, TCRB CDR3s were moderately but significantly shorter in every one of the four CD4+ subsets.

These receptors lack a known antigen. Sequenced material consisted of expressed TCRB transcripts (all of the isolated RNA was reverse transcribed). Profiled with immunoSEQ multiplex PCR; TCRdb holds only in-frame clones, not every one. The sample carries over 120,000 clones, about 13% recorded once. Sequenced input: central memory CD4+ T cells from blood. These receptors all stem from a young man with type 1 diabetes.

The CDR3 here is CASSPNLIAAPTGELFF. The CDR3 coding sequence is TGCGCCAGCAGCCCTAACCTAATAGCGGCCCCCACCGGGGAGCTGTTTTTT. This rearrangement joins TRBV5-1 to TRBJ2-2; TRBD2 might be the D (6 bases). The germline V and J ends were trimmed by 4 bases and 4 bases, with 20 bases remaining between them. Germline V CDR1 and CDR2: SGHRS, YFSETQ. The CDR3 has 17 amino acids.

V is TRBV7-9 and J is TRBJ1-1, with 7 bases identical to TRBD1. Germline V lookup: CDR1 SEHNR, CDR2 FQNEAQ (reference sequence). The CDR3 has 13 residues. The J segment lost 7 bases and the V segment lost 6 bases, leaving 8 bases of the junction unmatched. The CDR3 coding sequence is TGTGCCAGCAGGCCGAGGGGGCATGATGAAGCTTTCTTT. Amino acids: CASRPRGHDEAFF. Full variable domain (remainder filled in from reference TRBV7-9 and TRBJ1-1): DTGVSQNPRHKITKRGQNVTFRCDPISEHNRLYWYRQTLGQGPEFLTYFQNEAQLEKSRLLSDRFSAERPKGSFSTLEIQRTEQGDSAMYLCASRPRGHDEAFFGQGTRLTVV.

In its sample, this clone was seen many times. This chain joins TRBV7-2 and TRBJ1-1; unclear D gene. Germline CDR1 is SGHTA and CDR2 is FQGNSA. The germline V and J ends were trimmed by 2 bases and 2 bases, with 9 bases remaining between them. This CDR3 is 14 amino acids long. CDR3 amino acids: CASSLRRVNTEAFF. Here the CDR3 DNA reads TGTGCCAGCAGCTTACGACGGGTAAACACTGAAGCTTTCTTT.